The 5 T cell receptor beta chains in this list originate from one sample, sequenced in a study of blood T cell repertoires in COVID-19. Profiling relied on immunoSEQ multiplex PCR, and the TCRdb table lists in-frame clones only, not all of them. This sample has 110,000 or so clones, with 81% found just once. The sequenced sample was peripheral blood. These receptors came from a man aged 80 or over with acute or convalescent COVID-19.

CDR3 residues: CASSYGTSGNLQYF. The CDR3 DNA follows: TGTGCCAGCAGCTACGGGACTAGCGGGAATTTGCAGTATTTT. V usage is TRBV3-1 (or the pseudogene TRBV3-2) and J usage is TRBJ2-3; TRBD2 matches at 13 bases. Germline CDR1 LGHDT, CDR2 YNNKEL (reference sequence). The V segment lost 5 bases and the J segment 11 bases; nucleotides outside the gene matches: 7. The CDR3 totals 14 residues.

The chain recombines TRBV4-2 with TRBJ2-7, with D tentatively TRBD2 (6 bases). Trimming cost V 2 bases and J 0 bases, with 20 bases left between them. Germline loops: CDR1 LGHNA, CDR2 YNFKEQ. The CDR3 has 18 residues. The CDR3 here is CASSQNPLRAGFSYEQYF. In DNA form, the CDR3 reads TGTGCCAGCAGCCAAAATCCCCTTCGAGCGGGCTTCTCCTACGAGCAGTACTTC.

The V gene is TRBV3-1 (or the pseudogene TRBV3-2), the J gene TRBJ1-2, with 7 bases lining up with TRBD1. Per germline, CDR1 LGHDT and CDR2 YNNKEL (reference sequence). The CDR3 sequence is 14 residues long. The V and J ends lost 3 bases and 3 bases, in that order; junction bases with no gene match: 4. The CDR3 loop is CASSQFGQDYGYTF. The CDR3, as DNA: TGTGCCAGCAGCCAGTTTGGACAGGACTATGGCTACACCTTC.

The V gene is TRBV28, the J gene TRBJ2-2; 7 bases agree with TRBD2. Trimming cost V 3 bases and J 6 bases; bases outside gene matches: 4. The CDR3 is 14 residues long. CDR1 is MDHEN and CDR2 is SYDVKM in the germline V gene. Here the CDR3 DNA reads TGTGCCAGCAGTTTGGGAGGGTCTGCCGGGGAGCTGTTTTTT. Protein: CASSLGGSAGELFF.

This chain links TRBV11-3 with TRBJ2-7; 14 bases fit TRBD2. Germline V gives CDR1 SGHNT, CDR2 YENEEA. The CDR3 totals 14 residues. Germline trimming cut 6 bases from V and 9 bases from J; bases unmatched to any gene: 7. The CDR3 coding sequence is TGTGCCAGCAGTGAAGCTGGGACTAGCGGGAGGCAGTACTTC. Its translation is CASSEAGTSGRQYF.